The rows below give T cell receptor beta chains drawn from one sample of a study of T cell responses to AZD1222 COVID-19 vaccine. The repertoire was sequenced with immunoSEQ multiplex PCR; TCRdb's copy has only in-frame clones and lacks some. The data hold 70,000 to 85,000 clones, with about 84% observed a single time. The input for sequencing was peripheral blood, taken on day 0 of AZD1222 vaccination. The receptors were sampled from an adult in good health. Both conserved end residues are part of each CDR3. Part of the rows lack a size; the others show once, few, many or a class for expanded clones.

v_call	j_call	clone_size	cdr3_aa
TRBV7-2	TRBJ1-1	-	CASSLDGTADTEAFF
TRBV4-1	TRBJ2-3	-	CASSQDRPRTQYF
TRBV6-5	TRBJ2-2	-	CASSYRESGELFF
TRBV7-2	TRBJ2-7	many	CASSLYRGRDKRTYEQYF
TRBV5-1	TRBJ2-7	-	CASGRQMGTYEQYF
TRBV18	TRBJ2-1	-	CASSQILAGVGNEQFF
TRBV2	TRBJ1-1	-	CASSVGFVGASGF
TRBV5-4	TRBJ2-1	-	CASSLGLADNNEQFF
TRBV7-6	TRBJ1-1	-	CASSSPFHGTGEAFF
TRBV7-9	TRBJ2-1	-	CASSLGGNFPAYNEQFF
TRBV19	TRBJ1-1	-	CASIRSGGGGNTEAFF
TRBV27	TRBJ1-2	once	CASSLSRVLGYGYTF
TRBV6-1	TRBJ1-4	-	CASSSSGVNEKLFF
TRBV4-2	TRBJ1-2	once	CASSQDPQSHGYTF
TRBV11-2	TRBJ2-5	-	CASSATGTSGIKTQYF